The next 30 T cell receptor beta chains were all read from a single sample in a study of cytomegalovirus exposure and HLA in healthy donors. The PCR employed 60 Vbeta primers together with 13 Jbeta primers. TCRdb keeps only in-frame clones here, not all; method: immunoSEQ multiplex PCR. The sample has roughly 110,000 clones; approximately 60% are singletons. Source material: PBMCs. These receptors were collected from a woman in her thirties in good health and CMV-seronegative.

The chain combines TRBV7-9 with TRBJ2-1, with TRBD1 as a possible D gene (6 bases). V lost 2 bases, J lost 6 bases, and 14 bases lay in between. CDR1 is SEHNR and CDR2 is FQNEAQ in the germline V gene (reference sequence). The CDR3 totals 15 residues. CDR3 sequence: CASSLRGSWSNEQFF. CDR3 bases: TGTGCCAGCAGCTTAAGGGGGAGTTGGTCCAATGAGCAGTTCTTC.

V gene TRBV5-6 combines with J gene TRBJ1-3; perhaps TRBD1 as D (6 bases). CDR3 length: 16 amino acids. Germline lookup yields CDR1 SGHDT and CDR2 YYEEEE. V dropped 0 bases and J dropped 0 bases, with 10 bases sitting between them. The CDR3 DNA sequence: TGTGCCAGCAGCTTGGCCCGGGGGGCCTCTGGAAACACCATATATTTT. Protein sequence: CASSLARGASGNTIYF.

This chain joins TRBV11-2 and TRBJ2-1, with 10 bases fitting TRBD2. The CDR3 has 15 residues. The trim removed 6 bases at V and 4 bases at J, leaving 6 bases unmatched. Germline V gene sequence: CDR1 SGHAT, CDR2 FQNNGV. The CDR3 spells CASSLLTSGYNEQFF. CDR3 DNA: TGTGCCAGCAGTTTACTGACTAGCGGGTACAATGAGCAGTTCTTC.

The chain has TRBV5-5 and TRBJ1-4; 10 bases line up with TRBD1. The V segment lost 5 bases and the J segment 8 bases; nucleotides outside the gene matches: 6. Germline values: CDR1 SGHKS, CDR2 YYEKEE (reference sequence). The length of the CDR3 is 14 residues. CDR3 residues: CASRQDRGNEKLFF. The CDR3 coding sequence is TGTGCCAGCAGACAGGACAGGGGGAACGAAAAACTGTTTTTT.

This clone has a handful of counts. This chain connects TRBV27 to TRBJ1-5; TRBD1 aligns across 7 bases. From germline, CDR1 is MNHEY and CDR2 SMNVEV (reference sequence). The CDR3 is 14 residues long. The V gene end was trimmed by 5 bases and the J gene end by 9 bases; junction bases not matched to a gene: 10. CDR3 protein: CASSRDSPNSPQHF. In DNA form, the CDR3 reads TGTGCCAGCAGTCGGGACAGCCCCAACTCGCCCCAGCATTTT.

Only a few counts were recorded for this clone. This sequence joins TRBV10-3 and TRBJ1-2; D might be TRBD1 (5 bases). CDR1 and CDR2 (germline): ENHRY, SYGVKD. This CDR3 region has 11 residues. The ends were cut back, 11 bases at V and 4 bases at J, with 11 bases in the middle. The CDR3 sequence: CASGAGYGYTF. The CDR3 nucleotides are TGTGCCTCTGGGGCTGGCTATGGCTACACCTTC.

The V and J genes are TRBV5-5 and TRBJ1-6; no clear D. Germline-derived CDR1 and CDR2 are SGHKS and YYEKEE (reference sequence). The CDR3 sequence is 16 residues long. V gave up 0 bases and J gave up 8 bases, with 15 bases separating them. The CDR3 loop reads CASSLAPTNPDSPLHF. The CDR3 DNA reads as TGTGCCAGCAGCTTGGCCCCGACTAACCCAGATTCACCCCTCCACTTT.

CDR3 DNA sequence: TGCGCCAGCAGCTTGGATCCCTTAGCGGGAGGGGCATACAATGAGCAGTTCTTC. It specifies CASSLDPLAGGAYNEQFF. The chain couples TRBV5-1 to TRBJ2-1; 11 nucleotides agree with TRBD2. CDR1 and CDR2 from the germline V gene are SGHRS and YFSETQ. The CDR3 contains 18 residues. V was pared by 0 bases and J by 4 bases, with 9 bases of the junction left unmatched.

V and J are TRBV5-1 and TRBJ1-4; 7 bases map to TRBD1. CDR3 size: 12 residues. Germline CDR1 reads SGHRS; CDR2 reads YFSETQ. The J segment lost 8 bases and the V segment lost 4 bases, leaving 2 bases of the junction unmatched. The CDR3 loop is CASSEQGEKLFF. CDR3 sequence (DNA): TGCGCCAGCAGCGAACAGGGGGAAAAACTGTTTTTT.

As to this clone: The germline gene is not matched at one end of the junction; a read error may be the cause. The chain links TRBV20-1 to TRBJ2-7; D is possibly TRBD2 (5 bases). This CDR3 spans 11 amino acids. Germline V CDR1 and CDR2: DFQATT, SNEGSKA (reference sequence). The CDR3 sequence is CSARIGSGPQF. In DNA form, the CDR3 reads TGCAGTGCTAGAATTGGGAGCGGACCACAATTC.

The rearrangement joins TRBV28 to TRBJ1-5; 7 nucleotides line up with TRBD1. Trimming cost V 7 bases and J 2 bases; bases outside gene matches: 2. This CDR3 is 13 amino acids long. Germline CDR1 MDHEN, CDR2 SYDVKM. CDR3 coding DNA: TGTGCCAGCAAGGGGACAGGCAATCAGCCCCAGCATTTT. It encodes CASKGTGNQPQHF.

The chain has TRBV7-9 and TRBJ2-3, with TRBD2 identical over 7 bases. V shed 5 bases and J 1 base; nucleotides not matched to a gene: 18. The CDR3 loop spans 19 amino acids. Germline V gene sequence: CDR1 SEHNR, CDR2 FQNEAQ (reference sequence). CDR3 DNA sequence: TGTGCCAGCAGCCGAATCCTCGGTGGGAGCGGGGCCCGCACAGATACGCAGTATTTT. Its protein is CASSRILGGSGARTDTQYF.

The chain employs TRBV27 and TRBJ1-1, with 8 nucleotides matching TRBD1. Germline assignment: CDR1 MNHEY and CDR2 SMNVEV (reference sequence). This CDR3 has 15 amino acids. V shed 5 bases, J shed 2 bases, and the junction held 7 bases outside the gene matches. The CDR3 region has the DNA TGTGCCAGCAGTGGGGGACAGGACTTCAACACTGAAGCTTTCTTT. Protein product: CASSGGQDFNTEAFF.

The V gene is TRBV27, the J gene TRBJ2-2; 9 positions agree with TRBD2. CDR1 is MNHEY, CDR2 SMNVEV, per germline (reference sequence). V gave up 7 bases and J gave up 2 bases; unmatched junction bases: 8. This CDR3 has 16 amino acids. CDR3 DNA sequence: TGTGCCAGCAAGTCTGGTAGCGGGGGAAACACCGGGGAGCTGTTTTTT. It yields the protein CASKSGSGGNTGELFF.

This chain links TRBV16 with TRBJ1-1; perhaps TRBD1 as D (5 bases). CDR3 length: 12 amino acids. In germline, CDR1 is KGHSY, CDR2 FQNENV. The ends were cut back, 5 bases at V and 10 bases at J, with 14 bases in the middle. The CDR3 sequence: CASSRGSGPAFF. The CDR3, as DNA: TGTGCCAGCAGCAGGGGTTCCGGACCAGCTTTCTTT.

The rearrangement joins TRBV7-9 to TRBJ1-1; D not resolved. Deletions cut 3 bases from V and 3 bases from J, with 8 bases between. Germline assignment: CDR1 SEHNR and CDR2 FQNEAQ (reference sequence). The CDR3 sequence is 13 residues long. CDR3 nucleotide sequence: TGTGCCAGCAGCTTTCGGGAGGACACTGAAGCTTTCTTT. Translated, it gives CASSFREDTEAFF.

This clone was recorded once. The chain joins TRBV7-9 to TRBJ2-7, with 8 bases lining up with TRBD2. The V gene's germline CDR1 is SEHNR and CDR2 FQNEAQ (reference sequence). The CDR3 spans 19 residues. Losses at the gene ends were 1 base for V and 5 bases for J; bases not matched to a gene: 19. CDR3: CASSLGSLMSGSAVNEQYF. CDR3 in DNA: TGTGCCAGCAGCTTAGGATCTCTTATGAGCGGGAGTGCGGTGAACGAGCAGTACTTC.

Written as DNA, the CDR3 is TGTGCCAGCAGTTTATTGGCCGTTGGGGGAGGGCCCGACGAGCAGTACTTC. Translating it yields CASSLLAVGGGPDEQYF. The rearrangement uses TRBV28 and TRBJ2-7; 7 bases fit TRBD2. V was pared by 1 base and J by 5 bases, with 14 bases of the junction left unmatched. The CDR3 contains 17 residues. The germline gives CDR1 MDHEN, CDR2 SYDVKM. Full variable domain (missing parts from reference TRBV28 and TRBJ2-7): DVKVTQSSRYLVKRTGEKVFLECVQDMDHENMFWYRQDPGLGLRLIYFSYDVKMKEKGDIPEGYSVSREKKERFSLILESASTNQTSMYLCASSLLAVGGGPDEQYFGPGTRLTVT.

The V call is TRBV27, the J call TRBJ1-1, with TRBD1 as a possible D gene (6 bases). The CDR3 contains 13 residues. Trimming pared 4 bases from V and 5 bases from J, leaving 11 bases between. Germline lookup yields CDR1 MNHEY and CDR2 SMNVEV (reference sequence). The CDR3 DNA follows: TGTGCCAGCAGTTCCCCAGGGGAAACTGAAGCTTTCTTT. Protein product: CASSSPGETEAFF.

This chain links TRBV19 with TRBJ2-6; no definite D call. V was pared by 2 bases and J by 2 bases, with 13 bases between. CDR1 LNHDA and CDR2 SQIVND come from the germline V gene (reference sequence). The CDR3 runs to 17 residues. The CDR3 sequence is CASSILGAYAGANVLTF. CDR3 in DNA: TGTGCCAGTAGTATATTAGGAGCGTATGCTGGGGCCAACGTCCTGACTTTC.

The chain employs TRBV30 and TRBJ2-7; D may be TRBD2 (5 bases). The CDR3 has 14 residues. V dropped 1 base and J dropped 0 bases, with 10 bases sitting between them. Germline CDR1 and CDR2: GTSNPN and SVGIG (reference sequence). CDR3 DNA sequence: TGTGCCTGGAGTGGGGAGTTAAGCTCCTACGAGCAGTACTTC. Translation gives CAWSGELSSYEQYF.

This chain uses TRBV7-2 with TRBJ1-2, with D perhaps TRBD1 (6 bases). The ends were cut back, 5 bases at V and 5 bases at J, with 15 bases in the middle. The CDR3 is 14 amino acids. Germline CDR1 and CDR2: SGHTA and FQGNSA. The CDR3 loop is CASSPTGTFYGYTF. The CDR3 DNA sequence: TGTGCCAGCAGCCCAACCGGGACATTTTATGGCTACACCTTC.

V and J are TRBV4-3 and TRBJ2-7; 7 bases line up with TRBD2. Trimming cost V 0 bases and J 2 bases; bases outside gene matches: 4. CDR3 length: 15 amino acids. In germline, CDR1 is LGHNA, CDR2 YSLEER. The CDR3 nucleotides read TGCGCCAGCAGCCAAGAGGGCGGGAGCCCCTACGAGCAGTACTTC. Protein sequence: CASSQEGGSPYEQYF.

This chain joins TRBV10-1 and TRBJ1-6; 8 nucleotides match TRBD1. Germline CDR1 WNHNN, CDR2 SYGVQD (reference sequence). V trimming: 9 bases; J trimming: 6 bases; junction bases outside the gene matches: 7. This CDR3 region has 14 residues. The CDR3 DNA reads as TGCGCCAGAAAGGGACAGGTTCCTAATTCACCCCTCCACTTT. Protein sequence: CARKGQVPNSPLHF.

V gene TRBV9 combines with J gene TRBJ2-2; 7 positions agree with TRBD2. J gave up 7 bases and V 3 bases, and 12 bases lay outside the gene matches. The V gene's germline CDR1 is SGDLS and CDR2 YYNGEE. The CDR3 is made up of 16 amino acids. The CDR3 region is CASSALSGMGGGELFF. The CDR3, as DNA: TGTGCCAGCAGCGCCCTCAGCGGGATGGGCGGCGGGGAGCTGTTTTTT.

The chain links TRBV2 to TRBJ2-7; D is ambiguous. The CDR3 contains 11 residues. The V gene's germline CDR1 is SNHLY and CDR2 FYNNEI. The ends were cut back, 5 bases at V and 7 bases at J, with 9 bases in the middle. CDR3 coding DNA: TGTGCCAGCAGTCATCCTACTGAGCAGTACTTC. Its translation: CASSHPTEQYF. Together with reference TRBV2 and TRBJ2-7, the CDR3 gives the full variable domain: EPEVTQTPSHQVTQMGQEVILRCVPISNHLYFYWYRQILGQKVEFLVSFYNNEISEKSEIFDDQFSVERPDGSNFTLKIRSTKLEDSAMYFCASSHPTEQYFGPGTRLTVT.

The chain combines TRBV5-1 with TRBJ2-3, with 9 bases that match TRBD2. CDR1 is SGHRS and CDR2 is YFSETQ in the germline V gene. The junction had 2 bases not matched to a gene; V was cut back by 0 bases and J by 3 bases. This CDR3 is built from 15 residues. CDR3 sequence (DNA): TGCGCCAGCAGCTTGGCTAGCGGGACGACAGATACGCAGTATTTT. As protein: CASSLASGTTDTQYF. Full variable domain (outside the CDR3, taken from reference TRBV5-1 and TRBJ2-3): KAGVTQTPRYLIKTRGQQVTLSCSPISGHRSVSWYQQTPGQGLQFLFEYFSETQRNKGNFPGRFSGRQFSNSRSEMNVSTLELGDSALYLCASSLASGTTDTQYFGPGTRLTVL.

This rearrangement joins TRBV16 to TRBJ1-5; 7 bases map to TRBD1. V lost 0 bases and J lost 1; bases outside the gene matches: 0. CDR3 length: 15 residues. Germline assignment: CDR1 KGHSY and CDR2 FQNENV. The CDR3 coding sequence is TGTGCCAGCAGCCAATCGGGACAGAGCAATCAGCCCCAGCATTTT. As protein: CASSQSGQSNQPQHF.

As for this clone: An end of the junction differs from the germline gene, which may be a read error. J is TRBJ2-5 and V is TRBV28; 10 positions match TRBD2. The J call may be mistaken, given a closer DNA end match to TRBJ2-7. Germline V gene lookup returns CDR1 MDHEN and CDR2 SYDVKM. This CDR3 is 17 amino acids long. The CDR3 reads CASSLWRASGSSHEQYF. CDR3 bases: TGTGCCAGCAGTTTATGGCGGGCTAGCGGGAGCTCCCACGAGCAGTACTTC.

The V gene is TRBV28, the J gene TRBJ2-7, with TRBD2 matching 9 bases. With V trimmed by 8 bases and J by 4 bases, 6 bases remained unmatched. There are 13 residues in the CDR3. Per germline, CDR1 MDHEN and CDR2 SYDVKM. The CDR3 loop is CASVPGLAYEQYF. The CDR3 nucleotides are TGTGCCAGCGTACCGGGACTAGCATACGAGCAGTACTTC.